This TCR beta chain is drawn from a study of T cells in Graves' hyperthyroidism and ophthalmopathy. Study-level findings and limits: Among clonotypes expanded in thyroid above 0.001, most were also found in blood.

Amplified TCR beta CDR3 regions came from RNA transcripts. HTBI primers drove first-round RT-PCR of the TCR CDR3. TCRdb reanalysed the multiplex PCR reads using MiXCR and keeps one entry per CDR3 protein. The sample lists hundreds of thousands of distinct CDR3 sequences; about 15% were seen once. The V gene end was trimmed by 6 bases and the J gene end by 3 bases; junction bases not matched to a gene: 11. Germline V gives CDR1 SGHNT, CDR2 YENEEA. The CDR3 totals 16 residues. This clonotype was counted only a few times. Antigen: not known. The rearrangement joins TRBV11-3 to TRBJ2-7; 10 bases fit TRBD1. The receptor was isolated from a woman aged 45-59 years with Graves' ophthalmopathy. Sequencing was performed on blood. Here the CDR3 reads CASSYTGTGALYEQYF. The CDR3 nucleotides read TGTGCCAGCAGTTATACCGGGACAGGGGCCCTCTACGAGCAGTACTTC.